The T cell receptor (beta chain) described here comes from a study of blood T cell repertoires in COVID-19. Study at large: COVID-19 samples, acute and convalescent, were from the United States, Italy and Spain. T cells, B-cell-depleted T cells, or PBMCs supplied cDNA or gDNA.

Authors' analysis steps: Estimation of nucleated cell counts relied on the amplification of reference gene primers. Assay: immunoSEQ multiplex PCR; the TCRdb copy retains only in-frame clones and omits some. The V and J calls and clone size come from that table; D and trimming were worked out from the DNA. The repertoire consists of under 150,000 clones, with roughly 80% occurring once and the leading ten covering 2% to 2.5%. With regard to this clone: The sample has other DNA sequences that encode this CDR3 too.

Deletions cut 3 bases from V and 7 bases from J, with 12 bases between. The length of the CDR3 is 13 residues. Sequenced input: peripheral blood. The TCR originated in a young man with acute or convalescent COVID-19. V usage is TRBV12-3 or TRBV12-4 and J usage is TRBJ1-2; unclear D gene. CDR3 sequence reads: CASSLGGVGGYTF. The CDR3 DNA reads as TGTGCCAGCAGTTTGGGTGGAGTTGGTGGCTACACCTTC.